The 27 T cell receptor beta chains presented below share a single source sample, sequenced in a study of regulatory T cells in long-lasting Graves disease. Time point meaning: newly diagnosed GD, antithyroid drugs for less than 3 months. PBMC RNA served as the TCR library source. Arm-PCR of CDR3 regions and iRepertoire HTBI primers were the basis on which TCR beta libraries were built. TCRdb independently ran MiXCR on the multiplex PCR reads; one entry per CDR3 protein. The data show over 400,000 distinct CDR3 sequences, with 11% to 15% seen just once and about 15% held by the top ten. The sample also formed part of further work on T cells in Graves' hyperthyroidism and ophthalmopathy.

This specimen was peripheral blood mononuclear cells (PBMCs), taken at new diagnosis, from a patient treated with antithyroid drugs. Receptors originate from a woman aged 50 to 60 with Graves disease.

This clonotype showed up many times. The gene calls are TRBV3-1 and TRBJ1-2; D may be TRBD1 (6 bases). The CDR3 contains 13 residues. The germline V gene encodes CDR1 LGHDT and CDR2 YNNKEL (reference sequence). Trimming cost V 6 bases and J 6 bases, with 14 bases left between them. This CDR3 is CASSLTGYHGYTF. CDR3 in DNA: TGTGCCAGCAGTCTGACAGGATACCATGGCTACACCTTC.

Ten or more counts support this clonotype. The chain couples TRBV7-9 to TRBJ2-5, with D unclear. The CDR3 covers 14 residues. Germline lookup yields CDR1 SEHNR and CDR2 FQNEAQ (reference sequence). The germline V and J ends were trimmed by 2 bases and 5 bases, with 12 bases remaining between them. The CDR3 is CASSLTAASETQYF. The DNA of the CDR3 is TGTGCCAGCAGCTTAACCGCAGCCTCTGAGACCCAGTACTTC.

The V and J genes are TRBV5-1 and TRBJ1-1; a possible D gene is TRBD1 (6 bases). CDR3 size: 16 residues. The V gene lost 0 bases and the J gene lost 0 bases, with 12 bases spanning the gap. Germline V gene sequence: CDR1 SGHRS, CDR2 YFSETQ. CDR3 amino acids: CASSLAGTRMNTEAFF. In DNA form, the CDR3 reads TGCGCCAGCAGCTTGGCTGGGACACGAATGAACACTGAAGCTTTCTTT.

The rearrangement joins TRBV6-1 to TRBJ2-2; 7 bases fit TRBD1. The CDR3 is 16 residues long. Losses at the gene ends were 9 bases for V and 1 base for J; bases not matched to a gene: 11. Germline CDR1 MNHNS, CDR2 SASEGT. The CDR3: CASRRQGRMNTGELFF. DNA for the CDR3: TGTGCCAGTAGGAGACAGGGACGGATGAACACCGGGGAGCTGTTTTTT.

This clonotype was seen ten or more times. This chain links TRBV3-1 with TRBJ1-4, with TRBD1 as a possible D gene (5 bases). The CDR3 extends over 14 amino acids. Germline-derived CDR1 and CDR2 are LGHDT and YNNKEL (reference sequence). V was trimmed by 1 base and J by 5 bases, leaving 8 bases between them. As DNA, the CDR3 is TGTGCCAGCAGCCAAGTGAGGACAAATGAAAAACTGTTTTTT. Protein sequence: CASSQVRTNEKLFF.

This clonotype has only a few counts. CDR3 coding DNA: TGTGCCAGCAGCCCCCCGGAGTACGGGGAGCTGTTTTTT. Encoded protein: CASSPPEYGELFF. The rearrangement links TRBV13 to TRBJ2-2; unclear D gene. The V and J ends lost 5 bases and 7 bases respectively, with 11 bases between them. This CDR3 contains 13 residues. CDR1 and CDR2 from the germline V gene are PRHDT and FYEKMQ (reference sequence).

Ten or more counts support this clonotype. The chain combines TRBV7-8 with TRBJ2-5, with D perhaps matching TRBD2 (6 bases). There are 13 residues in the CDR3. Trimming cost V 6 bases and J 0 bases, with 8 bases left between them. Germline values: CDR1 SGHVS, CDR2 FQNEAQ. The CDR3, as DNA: TGTGCCAGCAGTGGAGGGTACCAAGAGACCCAGTACTTC. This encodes CASSGGYQETQYF.

This CDR3 is CASSLQGRYLSGANVLTF. As DNA, the CDR3 is TGTGCCAGCAGCCTACAGGGCCGTTACCTCTCTGGGGCCAACGTCCTGACTTTC. This chain connects TRBV6-2 or TRBV6-3 to TRBJ2-6, with TRBD1 as a possible D gene (6 bases). Per germline, CDR1 MNHEY and CDR2 SVGEGT. The CDR3 is made up of 18 amino acids. V lost 6 bases and J 0 bases, leaving 18 bases between the germline ends.

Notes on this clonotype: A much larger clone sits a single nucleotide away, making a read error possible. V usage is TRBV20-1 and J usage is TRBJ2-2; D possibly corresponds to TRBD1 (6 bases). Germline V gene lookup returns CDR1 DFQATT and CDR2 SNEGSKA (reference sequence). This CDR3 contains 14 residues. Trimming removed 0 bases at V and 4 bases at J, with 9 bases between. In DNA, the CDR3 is TGCAGTGCTAGAGATAGGGGGAGCACCGGGGAGCTGTTTTTT. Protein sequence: CSARDRGSTGELFF.

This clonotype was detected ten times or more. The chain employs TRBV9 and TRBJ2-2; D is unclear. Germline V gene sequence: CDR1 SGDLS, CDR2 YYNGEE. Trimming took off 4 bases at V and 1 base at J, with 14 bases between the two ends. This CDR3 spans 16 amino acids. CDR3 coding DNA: TGTGCCAGCAGCACCTACCGCCTGGGGAACACCGGGGAGCTGTTTTTT. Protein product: CASSTYRLGNTGELFF. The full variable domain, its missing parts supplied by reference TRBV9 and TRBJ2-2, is DSGVTQTPKHLITATGQRVTLRCSPRSGDLSVYWYQQSLDQGLQFLIQYYNGEERAKGNILERFSAQQFPDLHSELNLSSLELGDSALYFCASSTYRLGNTGELFFGEGSRLTVL.

The CDR3: CASSASRSSYNEQFF. In DNA, the CDR3 is TGTGCCAGTAGTGCTAGCAGGAGCTCCTACAATGAGCAGTTCTTC. The chain uses TRBV19 and TRBJ2-1, with a possible D match to TRBD2 (5 bases). Trimming shortened V by 5 bases and J by 0 bases, and 11 bases separated the two germline ends. The CDR3 is 15 residues long. CDR1 and CDR2 from the germline V gene are LNHDA and SQIVND (reference sequence).

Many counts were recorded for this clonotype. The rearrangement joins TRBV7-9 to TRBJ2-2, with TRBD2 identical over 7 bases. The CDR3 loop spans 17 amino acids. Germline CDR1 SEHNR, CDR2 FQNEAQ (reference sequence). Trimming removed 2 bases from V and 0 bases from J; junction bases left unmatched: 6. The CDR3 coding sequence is TGTGCCAGCAGCTTACGCCTAGCGGCTTCGAACACCGGGGAGCTGTTTTTT. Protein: CASSLRLAASNTGELFF.

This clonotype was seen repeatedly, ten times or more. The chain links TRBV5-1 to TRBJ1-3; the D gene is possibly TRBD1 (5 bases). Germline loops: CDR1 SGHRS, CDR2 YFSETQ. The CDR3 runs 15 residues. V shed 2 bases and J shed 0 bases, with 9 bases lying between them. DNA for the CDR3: TGCGCCAGCAGCTTCGCAGGGAACTCTGGAAACACCATATATTTT. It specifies CASSFAGNSGNTIYF.

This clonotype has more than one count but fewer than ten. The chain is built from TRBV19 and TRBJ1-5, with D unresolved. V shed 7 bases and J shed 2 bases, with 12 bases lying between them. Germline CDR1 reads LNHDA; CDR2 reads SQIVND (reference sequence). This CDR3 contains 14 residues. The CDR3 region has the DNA TGTGCCAGTATCCCCGCGGTGGGCAATCAGCCCCAGCATTTT. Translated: CASIPAVGNQPQHF.

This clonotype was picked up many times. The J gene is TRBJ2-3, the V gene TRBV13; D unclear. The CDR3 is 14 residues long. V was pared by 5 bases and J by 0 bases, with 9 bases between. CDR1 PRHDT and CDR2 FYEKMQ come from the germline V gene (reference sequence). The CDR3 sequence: CASSLRRSTDTQYF. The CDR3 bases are TGTGCCAGCAGCCTCCGACGGAGCACAGATACGCAGTATTTT.

The CDR3 loop reads CSATPTDSTDTQYF. CDR3 sequence (DNA): TGCAGTGCTACCCCGACAGACAGCACAGATACGCAGTATTTT. V usage is TRBV20-1 and J usage is TRBJ2-3; D is possibly TRBD1 (5 bases). Trimming left V 4 bases short and J 0 bases short, with 11 bases between. From germline, CDR1 is DFQATT and CDR2 SNEGSKA (reference sequence). The CDR3 has 14 amino acids.

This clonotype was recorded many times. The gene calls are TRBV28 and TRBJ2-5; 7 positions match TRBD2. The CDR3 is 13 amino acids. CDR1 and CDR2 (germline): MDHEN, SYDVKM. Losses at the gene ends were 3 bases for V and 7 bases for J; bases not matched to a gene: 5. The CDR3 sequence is CASSFGGFRTQYF. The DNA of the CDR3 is TGTGCCAGCAGTTTCGGGGGGTTTAGGACCCAGTACTTC. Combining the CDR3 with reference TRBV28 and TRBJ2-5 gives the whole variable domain DVKVTQSSRYLVKRTGEKVFLECVQDMDHENMFWYRQDPGLGLRLIYFSYDVKMKEKGDIPEGYSVSREKKERFSLILESASTNQTSMYLCASSFGGFRTQYFGPGTRLLVL.

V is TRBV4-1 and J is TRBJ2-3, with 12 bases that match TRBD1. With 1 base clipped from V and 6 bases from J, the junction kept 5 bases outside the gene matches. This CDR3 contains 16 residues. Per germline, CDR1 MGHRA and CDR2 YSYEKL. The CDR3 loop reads CASSQGGTGGWDTQYF. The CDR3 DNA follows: TGCGCCAGCAGCCAAGGGGGGACAGGGGGCTGGGATACGCAGTATTTT.

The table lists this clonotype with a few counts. The CDR3 reads CAWRPGQGWGNTEAFF. The DNA of the CDR3 is TGTGCCTGGAGACCGGGACAGGGTTGGGGAAACACTGAAGCTTTCTTT. This chain links TRBV30 with TRBJ1-1; 9 nucleotides agree with TRBD1. The CDR3 totals 16 residues. V was clipped by 3 bases and J by 2 bases; unmatched bases: 10. CDR1 and CDR2 from the germline V gene are GTSNPN and SVGIG (reference sequence).

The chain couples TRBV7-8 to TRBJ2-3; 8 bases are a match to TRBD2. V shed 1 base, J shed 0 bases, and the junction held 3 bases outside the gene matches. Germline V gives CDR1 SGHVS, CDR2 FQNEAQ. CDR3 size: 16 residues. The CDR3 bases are TGTGCCAGCAGCTTAGTTAGCGGGGCTAGCACAGATACGCAGTATTTT. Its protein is CASSLVSGASTDTQYF.

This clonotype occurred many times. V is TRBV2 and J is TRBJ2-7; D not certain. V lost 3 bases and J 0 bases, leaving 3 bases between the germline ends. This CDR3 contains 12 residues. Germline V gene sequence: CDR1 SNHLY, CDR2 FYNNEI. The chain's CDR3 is CASSDDSYEQYF. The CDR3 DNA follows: TGTGCCAGCAGTGACGACTCCTACGAGCAGTACTTC.

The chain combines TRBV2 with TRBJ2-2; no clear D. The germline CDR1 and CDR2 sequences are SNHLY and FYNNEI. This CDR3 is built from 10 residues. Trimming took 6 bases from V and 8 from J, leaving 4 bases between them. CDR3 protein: CASRNGELFF. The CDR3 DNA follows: TGTGCCAGCAGGAATGGGGAGCTGTTTTTT.

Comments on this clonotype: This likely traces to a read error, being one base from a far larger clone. CDR3 protein: CASRLGLGPYNEQYF. In DNA form, the CDR3 reads TGTGCCAGCAGGCTTGGACTAGGCCCCTACAATGAGCAGTACTTC. The chain carries TRBV2 and TRBJ2-5; 7 bases align to TRBD2. The germline V gene encodes CDR1 SNHLY and CDR2 FYNNEI. The length of the CDR3 is 15 residues. V lost 6 bases, J lost 11 bases, and 18 bases stayed unmatched.

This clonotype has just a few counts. The CDR3 DNA sequence: TGTGCCAGCCAGGGGACAACCTCCTACGAGCAGTACTTC. It encodes CASQGTTSYEQYF. The chain carries TRBV5-5 and TRBJ2-7, with a tentative D call TRBD1 (6 bases). The germline V and J ends were trimmed by 7 bases and 0 bases, with 11 bases remaining between them. The CDR3 spans 13 residues. The germline gives CDR1 SGHKS, CDR2 YYEKEE (reference sequence).

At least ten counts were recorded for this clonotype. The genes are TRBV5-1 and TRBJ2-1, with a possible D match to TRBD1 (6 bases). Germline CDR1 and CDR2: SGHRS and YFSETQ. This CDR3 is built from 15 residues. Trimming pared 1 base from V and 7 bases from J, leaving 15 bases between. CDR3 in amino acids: CASSLNPAGDNEQFF. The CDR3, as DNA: TGCGCCAGCAGCTTGAACCCGGCAGGGGATAATGAGCAGTTCTTC.

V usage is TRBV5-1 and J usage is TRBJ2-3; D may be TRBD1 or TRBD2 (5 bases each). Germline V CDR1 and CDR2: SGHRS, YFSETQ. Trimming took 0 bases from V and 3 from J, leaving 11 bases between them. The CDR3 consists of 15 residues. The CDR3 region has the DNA TGCGCCAGCAGCTTGGCCGGGAAGGGGACAGATACGCAGTATTTT. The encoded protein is CASSLAGKGTDTQYF.

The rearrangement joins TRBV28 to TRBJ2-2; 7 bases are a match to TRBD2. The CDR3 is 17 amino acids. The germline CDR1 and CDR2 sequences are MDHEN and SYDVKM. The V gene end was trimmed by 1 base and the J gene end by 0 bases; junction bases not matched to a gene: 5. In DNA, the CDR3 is TGTGCCAGCAGTTTATTCCCTAGCGGATCGAACACCGGGGAGCTGTTTTTT. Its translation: CASSLFPSGSNTGELFF.